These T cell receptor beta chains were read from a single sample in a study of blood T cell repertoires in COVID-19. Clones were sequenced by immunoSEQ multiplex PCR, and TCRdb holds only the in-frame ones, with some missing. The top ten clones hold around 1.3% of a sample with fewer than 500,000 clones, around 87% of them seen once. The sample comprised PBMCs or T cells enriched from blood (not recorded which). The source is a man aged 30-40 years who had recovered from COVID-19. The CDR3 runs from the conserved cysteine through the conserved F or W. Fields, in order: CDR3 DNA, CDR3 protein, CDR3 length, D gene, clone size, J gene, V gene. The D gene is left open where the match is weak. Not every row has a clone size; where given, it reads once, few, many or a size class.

DNA: TGCGCCAGCAGACGGGGGGCTAATGAAAAACTGTTTTTT; CDR3: CASRRGANEKLFF; length: 13; D: .; size: .; J: TRBJ1-4; V: TRBV5-1
DNA: TGTGCCAGCACTACGGGGGGAAGTCCCAATCAGCCCCAGCATTTT; CDR3: CASTTGGSPNQPQHF; length: 15; D: .; size: .; J: TRBJ1-5; V: TRBV2
DNA: TGTGCCAGCAGCGCCCTACTAAGGGACAGGGGCCCAACCGGCTATGGCTACACCTTC; CDR3: CASSALLRDRGPTGYGYTF; length: 19; D: TRBD1; size: .; J: TRBJ1-2; V: TRBV7-8
DNA: TGTGCCAGCAGTGTTTCGAACAGGGCCAACTCTGGAAACACCATATATTTT; CDR3: CASSVSNRANSGNTIYF; length: 17; D: .; size: few; J: TRBJ1-3; V: TRBV6-1
DNA: TGTGCCAGTTCTGGGGAGGGGGAGACCCAGTACTTC; CDR3: CASSGEGETQYF; length: 12; D: TRBD2; size: .; J: TRBJ2-5; V: TRBV19
DNA: TGTGCCAGCAGCTTACACAGCTCTGGAAACACCATATATTTT; CDR3: CASSLHSSGNTIYF; length: 14; D: .; size: few; J: TRBJ1-3; V: TRBV7-9
DNA: TGCAGTGCTAGTTCCCCCCTAGGAGGAAACACCATATATTTT; CDR3: CSASSPLGGNTIYF; length: 14; D: .; size: once; J: TRBJ1-3; V: TRBV20-1
DNA: TGTGCCAGCTCGGGTCAGGGGTGGACTGAAGCTTTCTTT; CDR3: CASSGQGWTEAFF; length: 13; D: .; size: .; J: TRBJ1-1; V: TRBV2
DNA: TGTGCCAGCTCGTCGGCCGGGACAGGTTCCGGGGAGCTGTTTTTT; CDR3: CASSSAGTGSGELFF; length: 15; D: TRBD1; size: many; J: TRBJ2-2; V: TRBV18
DNA: TGTGCCAGCAGTTCCGCCGGGGGCACTGAAGCTTTCTTT; CDR3: CASSSAGGTEAFF; length: 13; D: .; size: .; J: TRBJ1-1; V: TRBV5-8
DNA: TGTGCCAGCAGTTTATGGCCACCGGATACGCAGTATTTT; CDR3: CASSLWPPDTQYF; length: 13; D: .; size: .; J: TRBJ2-3; V: TRBV27
DNA: TGTGCCAGCAGTTTACGACAGCCGACCTACGAGCAGTACTTC; CDR3: CASSLRQPTYEQYF; length: 14; D: .; size: once; J: TRBJ2-7; V: TRBV6-5
DNA: TGTGCCAGCAGCAGAATTTCCCGGGATTCACCCCTCCACTTT; CDR3: CASSRISRDSPLHF; length: 14; D: .; size: few; J: TRBJ1-6; V: TRBV7-2
DNA: TGTGCCAGCAGCCAAGACAAGACAGGGGGTTACTCTGGAAACACCATATATTTT; CDR3: CASSQDKTGGYSGNTIYF; length: 18; D: TRBD1; size: .; J: TRBJ1-3; V: TRBV4-2
DNA: TGTGCCAGCAGCCCCCGGACAGGAGTATGGAGGACGGGCACCTACAATGAGCAGTTCTTC; CDR3: CASSPRTGVWRTGTYNEQFF; length: 20; D: TRBD1; size: once; J: TRBJ2-1; V: TRBV3-1/TRBV3-2
DNA: TGCGCCAGCAGTGCTGCAGGGAAAAAAGAGACCCAGTACTTC; CDR3: CASSAAGKKETQYF; length: 14; D: .; size: .; J: TRBJ2-5; V: TRBV10-1
DNA: TGTGCCAGTAGTGGGAGGGGACAGGGGGCCGGGGAGCTGTTTTTT; CDR3: CASSGRGQGAGELFF; length: 15; D: TRBD1; size: .; J: TRBJ2-2; V: TRBV19
DNA: TGTGCCAGCAGTGAACGGAGGGGGGGACAGGGAGTAGATACGCAGTATTTT; CDR3: CASSERRGGQGVDTQYF; length: 17; D: TRBD1; size: .; J: TRBJ2-3; V: TRBV6-1
DNA: TGTGCCAGCAGCCAAGCTAGCGGGGGGGCAGATACGCAGTATTTT; CDR3: CASSQASGGADTQYF; length: 15; D: TRBD2; size: .; J: TRBJ2-3; V: TRBV3-1/TRBV3-2
DNA: TGTGCCAGCAGTGAACTAAACACCGGGGAGCTGTTTTTT; CDR3: CASSELNTGELFF; length: 13; D: .; size: .; J: TRBJ2-2; V: TRBV6-1
DNA: TGTGCCTGGAGTGTTACGGGCAATCAGCCCCAGCATTTT; CDR3: CAWSVTGNQPQHF; length: 13; D: .; size: .; J: TRBJ1-5; V: TRBV30
DNA: TGCAGTGCTAGTGTTGAGGGTGAAGCTTTCTTT; CDR3: CSASVEGEAFF; length: 11; D: .; size: once; J: TRBJ1-1; V: TRBV20-1
DNA: TGTGCCAGCAGCGTAGGACAGGAAACGACCTACGAGCAGTACTTC; CDR3: CASSVGQETTYEQYF; length: 15; D: .; size: .; J: TRBJ2-7; V: TRBV9
DNA: TGCGCCAGCAGCTTACCCCTTCACAGGGCCGGGGAGCTGTTTTTT; CDR3: CASSLPLHRAGELFF; length: 15; D: .; size: once; J: TRBJ2-2; V: TRBV5-1
DNA: TGCGCCAGCAGCCCTCGGAATGAGCAGTTCTTC; CDR3: CASSPRNEQFF; length: 11; D: .; size: .; J: TRBJ2-1; V: TRBV5-1
DNA: TGCGCCAGCAGCCAGGGCTCGGGGGGCTACGAGCAGTACTTC; CDR3: CASSQGSGGYEQYF; length: 14; D: TRBD2; size: .; J: TRBJ2-7; V: TRBV4-3
DNA: TGTGCCACTCCTTCCTACGAGCAGTACTTC; CDR3: CATPSYEQYF; length: 10; D: .; size: .; J: TRBJ2-7; V: TRBV24-1
DNA: TGTGCCAGCAGCGAGTTACCTAGCACAGATACGCAGTATTTT; CDR3: CASSELPSTDTQYF; length: 14; D: .; size: once; J: TRBJ2-3; V: TRBV21-1
DNA: TGTGCCAGCAGTTACTCGACCGGGGGGTGGAATCAGCCCCAGCATTTT; CDR3: CASSYSTGGWNQPQHF; length: 16; D: .; size: .; J: TRBJ1-5; V: TRBV6-2/TRBV6-3
DNA: TGTGCCAGCAGCTCTGGAGGGGCGGGGGGGGCAGATACGCAGTATTTT; CDR3: CASSSGGAGGADTQYF; length: 16; D: TRBD2; size: .; J: TRBJ2-3; V: TRBV5-8
DNA: TGCGCCAGCACGGCAACTTCTAGGGGGGAGACCCAGTACTTC; CDR3: CASTATSRGETQYF; length: 14; D: .; size: .; J: TRBJ2-5; V: TRBV5-1
DNA: TGTGCCAGCAGCTTGGGCTGCAGCGGGAGCGCAGATACGCAGTATTTT; CDR3: CASSLGCSGSADTQYF; length: 16; D: .; size: .; J: TRBJ2-3; V: TRBV12-1
DNA: TGTGCCAGCAGCGATCGGACAGAGTCTGTCGGCTACACCTTC; CDR3: CASSDRTESVGYTF; length: 14; D: .; size: .; J: TRBJ1-2; V: TRBV9
DNA: TGTGCCAGCAGCCAGGGGGCTTATAACTATGGCTACACCTTC; CDR3: CASSQGAYNYGYTF; length: 14; D: .; size: .; J: TRBJ1-2; V: TRBV4-2
DNA: TGTGCCAGCAGCTCCTTGGCAGCGGGGGGCATGTCCACCGGGGAGCTGTTTTTT; CDR3: CASSSLAAGGMSTGELFF; length: 18; D: TRBD2; size: .; J: TRBJ2-2; V: TRBV5-6
DNA: TGTGCCAGCAGCTTATGGGCAGCAACTAATGAAAAACTGTTTTTT; CDR3: CASSLWAATNEKLFF; length: 15; D: .; size: .; J: TRBJ1-4; V: TRBV7-2
DNA: TGTGCCTGGGACAGAGACTCCTACGAGCAGTACTTC; CDR3: CAWDRDSYEQYF; length: 12; D: .; size: .; J: TRBJ2-7; V: TRBV30
DNA: TGTGCCAGCAGCCAAGATGGGGCAGGGCGTTCACCCCTCCACTTT; CDR3: CASSQDGAGRSPLHF; length: 15; D: .; size: .; J: TRBJ1-6; V: TRBV14
DNA: TGCGCCAGCAGCTCGACTAGCGGGGGGGTCACAGATACGCAGTATTTT; CDR3: CASSSTSGGVTDTQYF; length: 16; D: TRBD2; size: .; J: TRBJ2-3; V: TRBV5-1
DNA: TGTGCCAGCAGCTTGGAGGAGTCCTCCCTCCACTTT; CDR3: CASSLEESSLHF; length: 12; D: .; size: .; J: TRBJ1-6; V: TRBV5-4
DNA: TGTGCCAGTAGTCATGGCACTAGCGGAACAACCACAGATACGCAGTATTTT; CDR3: CASSHGTSGTTTDTQYF; length: 17; D: TRBD2; size: .; J: TRBJ2-3; V: TRBV19